The sample holds many counts of the clone carrying this T cell receptor beta chain. What it recognizes is unknown. These data come from a study of early T cells in non-severe SARS-CoV-2 infection. Study-level background: Bulk RNA isolated from unsorted whole blood underwent sequencing; chains were not paired. Study-level results: Matches to VDJdb favored anti-spike CD8 responses and missed private and CD4 specificities.

Individual cDNA molecules received unique molecular identifiers. MiXCR was run by TCRdb on the 5' RACE reads, yielding one entry per CDR3 protein. The table has about 33,000 distinct CDR3 sequences, approximately 4.6% seen once. The receptor comes from an adult who was a healthcare worker with PCR-confirmed SARS-CoV-2 infection or an uninfected control (not recorded which). The sample consisted of whole blood.

CDR3 DNA sequence: TGTGCCAGCAGCCCGCAGGGTCGGACAGATACGCAGTATTTT. Its protein is CASSPQGRTDTQYF. This chain uses TRBV5-4 with TRBJ2-3, with D perhaps matching TRBD1 (5 bases). Trimming removed 4 bases at V and 3 bases at J, with 12 bases between. The germline CDR1 and CDR2 sequences are SGHNT and YYREEE (reference sequence). The CDR3 loop spans 14 amino acids.